Below, 13 T cell receptor beta chains from the same sample are listed, as sequenced in a study of ipilimumab plus nivolumab after autologous stem cell transplantation. Clones were sequenced by immunoSEQ multiplex PCR, and TCRdb holds only the in-frame ones, with some missing. This sample has about 13,000 clones, with roughly 72% found just once. Sequenced here: PBMCs, sampled in a trial of ipilimumab plus nivolumab as post-transplant consolidation. These receptors all stem from a male donor with diffuse large B-cell lymphoma.

The chain combines TRBV5-6 with TRBJ1-6, with D uncertain. This CDR3 is built from 13 residues. The ends were cut back, 2 bases at V and 8 bases at J, with 8 bases in the middle. CDR1 is SGHDT and CDR2 is YYEEEE in the germline V gene. For the CDR3, the DNA is TGTGCCAGCAGCTTTAATCCAGATTCACCCCTCCACTTT. It translates to CASSFNPDSPLHF.

The CDR3 region is CSVGGGPSEKLFF. CDR3 DNA: TGCAGCGTTGGGGGGGGGCCAAGTGAAAAACTGTTTTTT. The chain combines TRBV29-1 with TRBJ1-4; TRBD1 is a possible D gene (6 bases). The CDR3 runs 13 residues. The germline V gene has CDR1 SQVTM and CDR2 ANQGSEA. Deletions cut 4 bases from V and 7 bases from J, with 13 bases between.

The rearrangement uses TRBV11-3 and TRBJ2-3; no clear D gene. This CDR3 is 12 amino acids long. Germline CDR1 and CDR2: SGHNT and YENEEA. V shed 3 bases and J shed 8 bases, with 9 bases lying between them. CDR3 protein: CASSFQRSTQYF. CDR3 sequence (DNA): TGTGCCAGCAGCTTTCAAAGGAGTACGCAGTATTTT. The full variable domain, with the rest looked up from reference TRBV11-3 and TRBJ2-3, is EAGVVQSPRYKIIEKKQPVAFWCNPISGHNTLYWYLQNLGQGPELLIRYENEEAVDDSQLPKDRFSAERLKGVDSTLKIQPAELGDSAVYLCASSFQRSTQYFGPGTRLTVL.

This clone was detected a few times. Other DNA sequences in this specimen translate into the identical CDR3. CDR3 in amino acids: CASSPDRGGNQPQHF. The CDR3 nucleotides read TGTGCCAGCTCACCAGACAGGGGAGGCAATCAGCCCCAGCATTTT. This chain uses TRBV18 with TRBJ1-5, with 8 bases lining up with TRBD1. V trimming: 2 bases; J trimming: 2 bases; junction bases outside the gene matches: 2. Germline CDR1 reads KGHSH; CDR2 reads LQKENI. There are 15 residues in the CDR3.

The rearrangement uses TRBV6-1 and TRBJ1-5, with D possibly TRBD1 on 5 matching bases. CDR3 length: 15 residues. Germline V lookup: CDR1 MNHNS, CDR2 SASEGT. Trimming removed 8 bases at V and 0 bases at J, with 14 bases between. DNA for the CDR3: TGTGCCAGCGGGGCGGGACCTTATAGCAATCAGCCCCAGCATTTT. Protein: CASGAGPYSNQPQHF.

The V and J genes are TRBV9 and TRBJ2-1; the match to TRBD2 covers 16 bases. J was trimmed by 6 bases and V by 4 bases; bases with no gene match: 4. This CDR3 region has 16 residues. Germline-derived CDR1 and CDR2 are SGDLS and YYNGEE. CDR3 in DNA: TGTGCCAGCAGCTCAGGGACTAGCGGGAGGGGCAATGAGCAGTTCTTC. This gives the protein CASSSGTSGRGNEQFF. Full variable domain (rest looked up from reference TRBV9 and TRBJ2-1): DSGVTQTPKHLITATGQRVTLRCSPRSGDLSVYWYQQSLDQGLQFLIQYYNGEERAKGNILERFSAQQFPDLHSELNLSSLELGDSALYFCASSSGTSGRGNEQFFGPGTRLTVL.

The chain recombines TRBV7-6 with TRBJ1-3, with a tentative D call TRBD1 (5 bases). The CDR3 loop spans 14 amino acids. Between the trimmed V and J ends, which lost 0 bases and 5 bases, there was a span of 8 bases. The germline CDR1 and CDR2 sequences are SGHVS and FNYEAQ. The CDR3 bases are TGTGCCAGCAGCTTAGCGGACAAACGAAACACCATATATTTT. The encoded protein is CASSLADKRNTIYF.

In its sample, this clone was seen once. This chain uses TRBV5-5 with TRBJ1-4; weak D call: TRBD1 (5 bases). V was trimmed by 4 bases and J by 8 bases, leaving 12 bases between them. The CDR3 is 13 amino acids. Germline V gives CDR1 SGHKS, CDR2 YYEKEE (reference sequence). CDR3 residues: CASSRRWGEKLFF. The CDR3 DNA reads TGTGCCAGCAGCCGACGATGGGGCGAAAAACTGTTTTTT. Looking up the rest from reference TRBV5-5 and TRBJ1-4 gives the full variable domain: DAGVTQSPTHLIKTRGQQVTLRCSPISGHKSVSWYQQVLGQGPQFIFQYYEKEERGRGNFPDRFSARQFPNYSSELNVNALLLGDSALYLCASSRRWGEKLFFGSGTQLSVL.

A word on this clone: The junction shows a germline mismatch at one end, possibly a read error. This sequence joins TRBV7-7 and TRBJ2-1; D may be TRBD1 (6 bases). Looked up from germline, CDR1 is SSHAT and CDR2 is FNYEAQ (reference sequence). This CDR3 has 15 residues. CDR3: CASSLGTSSYNEQFF. The CDR3 nucleotides read TGTGCTAGCAGCTTAGGGACATCCTCCTACAATGAGCAGTTCTTC. Full variable domain (outside the CDR3, taken from reference TRBV7-7 and TRBJ2-1): GAGVSQSPRYKVTKRGQDVTLRCDPISSHATLYWYQQALGQGPEFLTYFNYEAQPDKSGLPSDRFSAERPEGSISTLTIQRTEQRDSAMYRCASSLGTSSYNEQFFGPGTRLTVL.

This clone was observed a handful of times. This sequence joins TRBV2 and TRBJ2-2, with D hard to call. V gave up 6 bases and J gave up 4 bases, with 6 bases separating them. Germline CDR1 and CDR2: SNHLY and FYNNEI. This CDR3 contains 12 residues. This chain's CDR3 is CASRVRTGELFF. CDR3 bases: TGTGCCAGCAGGGTGCGCACCGGGGAGCTGTTTTTT. The variable domain in full, completed from reference TRBV2 and TRBJ2-2, reads EPEVTQTPSHQVTQMGQEVILRCVPISNHLYFYWYRQILGQKVEFLVSFYNNEISEKSEIFDDQFSVERPDGSNFTLKIRSTKLEDSAMYFCASRVRTGELFFGEGSRLTVL.

This clone was counted a few times. The V and J genes are TRBV7-8 and TRBJ2-5; unclear D gene. Deletions cut 1 base from V and 3 bases from J, with 3 bases between. CDR3 length equals 12 residues. Germline loops: CDR1 SGHVS, CDR2 FQNEAQ. In DNA form, the CDR3 reads TGTGCCAGCAGCTTAGAGGAAGAGACCCAGTACTTC. It specifies CASSLEEETQYF.

This chain connects TRBV19 to TRBJ1-1; the match to TRBD1 covers 8 bases. Germline V CDR1 and CDR2: LNHDA, SQIVND (reference sequence). V was clipped by 8 bases and J by 4 bases; unmatched bases: 15. The CDR3 extends over 16 amino acids. The CDR3 DNA is TGTGCCAGTTTCCCGGACAGGGCGCATGGGAGCACTGAAGCTTTCTTT. It codes for CASFPDRAHGSTEAFF.

The chain joins TRBV5-4 to TRBJ2-5, with D perhaps given as TRBD1 or TRBD2 (6 bases each). Near its end, the DNA agrees better with TRBJ2-7, so the J call may be wrong. This CDR3 has 15 residues. In germline, CDR1 is SGHNT, CDR2 YYREEE (reference sequence). The CDR3 DNA reads as TGTGCCAGCAGCTTGAGTACGGGGGCTCAATACGAGCAGTACTTC. This encodes CASSLSTGAQYEQYF.